Sequencing of this TCR beta chain was carried out in a study of blood T cell repertoires in COVID-19. Study overall: T cells, B-cell-depleted T cells, or PBMCs supplied cDNA or gDNA.

Data came from immunoSEQ multiplex PCR; TCRdb stores just in-frame clones and leaves some out. The table records about 210,000 clones, 88% of them present only once. Sequences were obtained from peripheral blood. This TCR derives from a man younger than 35 with active or convalescent COVID-19.

The CDR3 reads CAWSRQSEKLFF. As DNA, the CDR3 is TGTGCCTGGAGTAGACAATCTGAAAAACTGTTTTTT. The genes are TRBV30 and TRBJ1-4; D is ambiguous. Trimming left V 2 bases short and J 7 bases short, with 8 bases between. The CDR3 has 12 amino acids. Germline assignment: CDR1 GTSNPN and CDR2 SVGIG (reference sequence).